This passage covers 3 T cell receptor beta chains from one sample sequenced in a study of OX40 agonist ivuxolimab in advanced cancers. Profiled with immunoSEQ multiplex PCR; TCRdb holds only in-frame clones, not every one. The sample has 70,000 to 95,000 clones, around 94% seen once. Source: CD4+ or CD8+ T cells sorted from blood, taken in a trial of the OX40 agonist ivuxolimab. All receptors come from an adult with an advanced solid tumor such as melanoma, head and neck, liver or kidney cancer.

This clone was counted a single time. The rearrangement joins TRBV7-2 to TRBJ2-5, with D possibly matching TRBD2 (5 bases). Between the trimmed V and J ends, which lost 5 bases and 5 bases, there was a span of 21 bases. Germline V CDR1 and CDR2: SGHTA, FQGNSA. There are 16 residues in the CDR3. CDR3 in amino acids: CASSVTGLVAGETQYF. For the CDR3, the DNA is TGTGCCAGCAGCGTCACTGGACTCGTCGCGGGTGAGACCCAGTACTTC.

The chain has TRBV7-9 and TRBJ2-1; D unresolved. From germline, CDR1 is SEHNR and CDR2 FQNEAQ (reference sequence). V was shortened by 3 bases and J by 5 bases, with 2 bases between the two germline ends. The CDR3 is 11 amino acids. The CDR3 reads CASSFDNEQFF. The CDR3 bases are TGTGCCAGCAGCTTCGACAATGAGCAGTTCTTC. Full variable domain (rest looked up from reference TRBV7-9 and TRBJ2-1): DTGVSQNPRHKITKRGQNVTFRCDPISEHNRLYWYRQTLGQGPEFLTYFQNEAQLEKSRLLSDRFSAERPKGSFSTLEIQRTEQGDSAMYLCASSFDNEQFFGPGTRLTVL.

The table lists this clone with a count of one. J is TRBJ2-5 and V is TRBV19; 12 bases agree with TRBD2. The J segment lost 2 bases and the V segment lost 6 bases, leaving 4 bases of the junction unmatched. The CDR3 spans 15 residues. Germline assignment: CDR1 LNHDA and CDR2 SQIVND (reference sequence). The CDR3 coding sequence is TGTGCCAGTAGCATCGGACTAGCGGGGCAAGAGACCCAGTACTTC. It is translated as CASSIGLAGQETQYF.